This T cell receptor beta chain comes out of a study of blood T cell repertoires in COVID-19. Authors' methods: Amplified reference gene primers provided the basis for estimating nucleated cell counts. Profiled with immunoSEQ multiplex PCR; TCRdb holds only in-frame clones, not every one. V and J calls and clone size come straight from that table; D and trimming were deduced from the DNA. The sample gives some 250,000 clones, around 87% of which show up once; 2.5% to 3.5% is in the top ten. Those who participated ranged in age from about 18 to 89 years and resided in approximately 26 US areas. V trimming: 4 bases; J trimming: 8 bases; junction bases outside the gene matches: 13. Looked up from germline, CDR1 is SGDLS and CDR2 is YYNGEE. CDR3 length: 16 residues.

This receptor was taken from a woman in her thirties or forties with acute COVID-19. The sample was PBMCs or T cells enriched from blood (not recorded which). The chain employs TRBV9 and TRBJ2-1; TRBD2 matches at 9 bases. The CDR3 DNA follows: TGTGCCAGCAGCCCACGACTAGCGGCCAAAGAAGATGAGCAGTTCTTC. This sequence encodes CASSPRLAAKEDEQFF.